This passage covers 6 T cell receptor beta chains from one sample sequenced in a study of cytotoxic CD8 clonotypes in ibrutinib-treated CLL. Profiling relied on immunoSEQ multiplex PCR, and the TCRdb table lists in-frame clones only, not all of them. The sample yields roughly 300,000 clones, roughly three quarters seen once. This sample comprised PBMCs, obtained at disease progression, from a patient treated with ibrutinib. Receptors originate from a human donor with chronic lymphocytic leukemia.

This clone came up a few times. The chain carries TRBV21-1 and TRBJ1-5. TRBV21-1 is an annotated pseudogene. This CDR3 has 9 residues. The CDR3 region is CVLPGTQHF. As DNA, the CDR3 is TGTGTCCTCCCTGGAACCCAGCATTTT.

This chain joins TRBV29-1 and TRBJ2-1, with D possibly TRBD1 on 6 matching bases. Germline values: CDR1 SQVTM, CDR2 ANQGSEA. Between the trimmed V and J ends, which lost 5 bases and 8 bases, there was a span of 10 bases. CDR3 length equals 11 residues. The CDR3 loop reads CSVFRGYEQFF. As DNA, the CDR3 is TGCAGCGTTTTCAGGGGATATGAGCAGTTCTTC.

The chain employs TRBV7-6 and TRBJ2-7; D gene uncertain. Germline loops: CDR1 SGHVS, CDR2 FNYEAQ. The CDR3 contains 12 residues. V was shortened by 5 bases and J by 2 bases, with 7 bases between the two germline ends. This chain's CDR3 is CASSGPTYEQYF. CDR3 DNA: TGTGCCAGCAGCGGGCCAACCTACGAGCAGTACTTC.

Only a few counts were recorded for this clone. This chain connects TRBV11-2 to TRBJ1-2; D gene unclear. CDR1 is SGHAT, CDR2 FQNNGV, per germline. The CDR3 has 14 amino acids. V was trimmed by 2 bases and J by 4 bases, leaving 11 bases between them. The CDR3 nucleotides are TGTGCCAGCAGCTTAAGCCTGGGTCCCTATGGCTACACCTTC. The encoded protein is CASSLSLGPYGYTF. The entire variable domain, with the rest obtained from reference TRBV11-2 and TRBJ1-2, is as follows: EAGVAQSPRYKIIEKRQSVAFWCNPISGHATLYWYQQILGQGPKLLIQFQNNGVVDDSQLPKDRFSAERLKGVDSTLKIQPAKLEDSAVYLCASSLSLGPYGYTFGSGTRLTVV.

This clone was seen a few times. The identical CDR3 is also encoded by other nucleotide sequences in the sample. The CDR3 DNA follows: TGCGCCAGCAGCTTGGCCGGGACGGCATCCTACGAGCAGTACTTC. Encoded protein: CASSLAGTASYEQYF. The chain links TRBV5-1 to TRBJ2-7; either TRBD1 or TRBD2 may fit D (5 bases each). The CDR3 contains 15 residues. V was pared by 0 bases and J by 1 base, with 11 bases between. Germline V gene sequence: CDR1 SGHRS, CDR2 YFSETQ.

The V and J genes are TRBV4-2 and TRBJ1-1; 9 positions agree with TRBD1. CDR3 length: 16 amino acids. The trim removed 4 bases at V and 5 bases at J, leaving 11 bases unmatched. The V gene's germline CDR1 is LGHNA and CDR2 YNFKEQ. CDR3 region: CASSPWTGVDLTEAFF. DNA of the CDR3: TGTGCCAGCAGCCCCTGGACAGGGGTGGATTTAACTGAAGCTTTCTTT.